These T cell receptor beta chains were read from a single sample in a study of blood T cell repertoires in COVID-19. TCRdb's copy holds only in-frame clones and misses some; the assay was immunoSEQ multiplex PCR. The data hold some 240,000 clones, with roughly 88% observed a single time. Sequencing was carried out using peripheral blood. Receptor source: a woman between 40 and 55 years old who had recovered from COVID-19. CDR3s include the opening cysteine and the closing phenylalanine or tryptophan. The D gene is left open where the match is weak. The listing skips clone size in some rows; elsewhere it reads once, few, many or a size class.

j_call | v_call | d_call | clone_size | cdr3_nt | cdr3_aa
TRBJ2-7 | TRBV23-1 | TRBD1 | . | TGCGCCAGCAGTCATTACCGGGACAGTTCCTACGAGCAGTACTTC | CASSHYRDSSYEQYF
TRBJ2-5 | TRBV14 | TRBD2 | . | TGTGCCAGCAGCGTCTTGGTGCTACTAGCGGGGGGAGCCCAAGAGACCCAGTACTTC | CASSVLVLLAGGAQETQYF
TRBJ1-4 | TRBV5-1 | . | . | TGCGCCAGCAGCGGGGGGGCCTTAACTAATGAAAAACTGTTTTTT | CASSGGALTNEKLFF
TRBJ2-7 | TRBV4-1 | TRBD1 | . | TGCGCCAGCAGCCAAGAACCGGACAGGGGAGGTCGCGAGCAGTACTTC | CASSQEPDRGGREQYF
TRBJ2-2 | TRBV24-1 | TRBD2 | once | TGTGCCACCAGTGATTTCGGGGGGACGAACACCGGGGAGCTGTTTTTT | CATSDFGGTNTGELFF
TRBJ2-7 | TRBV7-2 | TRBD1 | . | TGTGCCAGCAGCTTCTCCGGGACAGACCCCTACGAGCAGTACTTC | CASSFSGTDPYEQYF
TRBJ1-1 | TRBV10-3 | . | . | TGTGCCATCAGGATACAGGTGAACACTGAAGCTTTCTTT | CAIRIQVNTEAFF
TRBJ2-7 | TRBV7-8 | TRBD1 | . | TGTGCCAGCAGCTTTGGACAGGGGGCGTCCTACGAGCAGTACTTC | CASSFGQGASYEQYF
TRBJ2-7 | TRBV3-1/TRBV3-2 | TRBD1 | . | TGTGCCAGCAGCCACCCGGACAGGGGGCCCGAGCAGTACTTC | CASSHPDRGPEQYF
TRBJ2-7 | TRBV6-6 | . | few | TGTGCCAGCAGTTCGGTCCCCTACTACGAGCAGTACTTC | CASSSVPYYEQYF
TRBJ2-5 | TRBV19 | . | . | TGTGCCAGTAGTATCGGCAGGCAAGAGACCCAGTACTTC | CASSIGRQETQYF
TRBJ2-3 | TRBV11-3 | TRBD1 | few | TGTGCCAGCGAGGACAGGGGACCAGATACGCAGTATTTT | CASEDRGPDTQYF
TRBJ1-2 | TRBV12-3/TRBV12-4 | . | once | TGTGCCAGCAGTTTACAGGCTAACTATGGCTACACCTTC | CASSLQANYGYTF
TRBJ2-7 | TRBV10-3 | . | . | TGTGCCATCAGTGAGGAGGGTAACAGCAGAGAGCAGTACTTC | CAISEEGNSREQYF
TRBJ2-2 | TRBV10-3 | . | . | TGTGCCATCAGTGAGTCAGAGTCCGGGGAGCTGTTTTTT | CAISESESGELFF
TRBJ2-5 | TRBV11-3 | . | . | TGTGCCAGCAGCCTCGGGGGTGGAGAGACCCAGTACTTC | CASSLGGGETQYF
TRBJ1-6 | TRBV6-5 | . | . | TGTGCCAGCAGTCCTACAGGTTATTCACCCCTCCACTTT | CASSPTGYSPLHF
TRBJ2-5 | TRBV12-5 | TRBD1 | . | TGTGCTAGTGGTTATTCGGGACAGTTGCACGAGACCCAGTACTTC | CASGYSGQLHETQYF
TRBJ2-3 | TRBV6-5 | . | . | TGTGCCAGCCTCGACGGGACAAAAACAGATACGCAGTATTTT | CASLDGTKTDTQYF
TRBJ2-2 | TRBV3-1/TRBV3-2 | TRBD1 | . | TGTGCCAGCAGCCCAAGACAGGGCGGGTCCGGGGAGCTGTTTTTT | CASSPRQGGSGELFF
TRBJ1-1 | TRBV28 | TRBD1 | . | TGTGCCAGCACCCGGGACAGGGGGTTTGAAGCTTTCTTT | CASTRDRGFEAFF
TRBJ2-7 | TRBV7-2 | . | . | TGTGCCAGCAGCCCCACACAATACGAGCAGTACTTC | CASSPTQYEQYF
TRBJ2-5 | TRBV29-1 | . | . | TGCAGCGTCGTCGACATACAAGAGACCCAGTACTTC | CSVVDIQETQYF
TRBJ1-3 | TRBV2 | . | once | TGTGCCAGCAGAAACAGGGAAGCTGGAAACACCATATATTTT | CASRNREAGNTIYF
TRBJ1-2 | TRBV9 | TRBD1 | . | TGTGCCAGCAGCGGACAGACAGGGGACTATGGCTACACCTTC | CASSGQTGDYGYTF